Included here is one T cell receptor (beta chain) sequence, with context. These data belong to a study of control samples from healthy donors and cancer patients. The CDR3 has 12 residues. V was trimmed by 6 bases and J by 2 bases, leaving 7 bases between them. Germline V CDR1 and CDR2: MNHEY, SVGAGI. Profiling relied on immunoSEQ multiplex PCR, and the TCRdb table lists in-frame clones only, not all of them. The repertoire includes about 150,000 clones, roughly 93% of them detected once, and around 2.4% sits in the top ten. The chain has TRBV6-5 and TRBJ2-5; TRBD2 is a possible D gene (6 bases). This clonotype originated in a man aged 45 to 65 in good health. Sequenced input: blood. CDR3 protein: CASSGGQETQYF. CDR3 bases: TGTGCCAGCAGCGGGGGTCAAGAGACCCAGTACTTC.